Sequencing of this T cell receptor (beta chain) was carried out in a study of blood T cell repertoires in COVID-19. Across the whole study: Samples came from the United States, Italy and Spain, spanning acute and convalescent COVID-19. T cells, B-cell-depleted T cells, or PBMCs provided the cDNA or gDNA that served as material.

The repertoire was sequenced with immunoSEQ multiplex PCR; TCRdb's copy has only in-frame clones and lacks some. The sample includes 30,000 to 40,000 clones, 90% of them seen just once. The TCR originated in a human donor in a cohort sampled during active COVID-19. The specimen was peripheral blood.

CDR3 in amino acids: CAISEGGRQETQYF. The CDR3 DNA follows: TGTGCCATCAGTGAAGGGGGCCGCCAAGAGACCCAGTACTTC. The V and J genes are TRBV10-3 and TRBJ2-5, with 7 bases fitting TRBD1. This CDR3 contains 14 residues. The V gene's germline CDR1 is ENHRY and CDR2 SYGVKD. Trimming at V came to 3 bases and at J to 1 base, leaving 2 bases not matched to a gene.